This TCR beta chain was recorded in a study of blood T cell repertoires in COVID-19. Study information: From the United States, Italy and Spain came samples of acute and convalescent COVID-19. PBMCs, B-cell-depleted T cells, or T cells provided the cDNA or gDNA that made up the material.

Original analysis: For nucleated cells, counts were estimated from reference gene primer amplification. Measured with immunoSEQ multiplex PCR; TCRdb has only the in-frame clones, and not every one. Clonal size and the V and J genes are those of that table, whereas D and trimming came from the DNA. The table has under 200,000 clones, 86% seen once. The sequence was collected from a man between 60 and 75 years old with acute or convalescent COVID-19. The sequenced material came from peripheral blood.

The CDR3 is CASSPTGTSNTGELFF. The CDR3, as DNA: TGTGCCAGCAGCCCAACCGGGACTAGCAACACCGGGGAGCTGTTTTTT. The V call is TRBV4-2, the J call TRBJ2-2; 9 nucleotides align to TRBD2. The CDR3 totals 16 residues. V lost 4 bases and J lost 2; bases outside the gene matches: 5. Germline V CDR1 and CDR2: LGHNA, YNFKEQ.